Detailed here is one T cell receptor beta chain. Its antigen is unidentified. Other DNA variants within this sample encode the same CDR3. This sample was taken from a study of cytomegalovirus exposure and HLA in healthy donors. Overall study results and limits: A prior analysis recorded that most TCR beta V segments were productive about 87% or about 30% of the time. V- and J-gene trimming in TCR beta was tied to a missense DCLRE1C variant by an analysis performed later.

CDR3 length equals 14 residues. Germline CDR1 is SGHRS and CDR2 is YFSETQ. After removal of 3 bases from V and 4 bases from J, the junction contained 2 bases not matched to a gene. The PCR made use of 60 Vbeta and 13 Jbeta primers. TCRdb's copy holds only in-frame clones and misses some; the assay was immunoSEQ multiplex PCR. This sample has roughly 110,000 clones, with over 80% found just once. This TCR derives from a man under 40 in good health and CMV-seropositive. The specimen was PBMCs. The chain carries TRBV5-1 and TRBJ2-1; 9 bases are shared with TRBD2. CDR3 region: CASSSAGGYNEQFF. The CDR3 DNA sequence: TGCGCCAGCAGCTCAGCGGGGGGTTACAATGAGCAGTTCTTC.